The sequence of this T cell receptor beta chain was determined in a study of cytomegalovirus exposure and HLA in healthy donors. Vbeta (60) and Jbeta (13) primers were used in the PCR. Generated by immunoSEQ multiplex PCR, the TCRdb table keeps only in-frame clones and is missing some. The sample holds 150,000 to 200,000 clones, roughly four fifths seen once. Notes on the study in general: The authors reported that TCR beta sequences could predict HLA-A and HLA-B alleles. These predictions were accurate for most subjects in the first cohort. For TCR beta chains, V- and J-gene trimming was later linked to a missense DCLRE1C variant. The majority of TCR sequences were rare, yet some public TCRs appeared in many donors.

On this clone itself: Its antigen is still unknown.

J lost 4 bases, V lost 4 bases, and 14 bases had no gene match. Germline V gene sequence: CDR1 SGHDT, CDR2 YYEEEE. The CDR3 consists of 17 residues. The receptor comes from a woman between 40 and 55 years old in good health and CMV-seronegative. Sample: PBMCs. The genes are TRBV5-6 and TRBJ1-2, with TRBD1 matching 9 bases. CDR3 in amino acids: CASSPPLTGGKGYGYTF. In DNA, the CDR3 is TGTGCCAGCAGCCCGCCACTGACAGGGGGAAAAGGCTATGGCTACACCTTC.